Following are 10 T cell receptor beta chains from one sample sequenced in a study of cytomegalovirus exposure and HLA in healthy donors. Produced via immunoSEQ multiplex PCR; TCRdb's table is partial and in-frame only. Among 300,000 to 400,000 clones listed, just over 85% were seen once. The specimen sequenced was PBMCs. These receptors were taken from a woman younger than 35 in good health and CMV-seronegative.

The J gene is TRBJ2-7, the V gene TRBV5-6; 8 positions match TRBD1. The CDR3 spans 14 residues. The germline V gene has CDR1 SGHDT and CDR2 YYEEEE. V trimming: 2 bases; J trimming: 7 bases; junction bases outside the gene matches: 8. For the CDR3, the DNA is TGTGCCAGCAGCTTCTGGACAGGGAGTGAGGAGCAGTACTTC. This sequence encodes CASSFWTGSEEQYF.

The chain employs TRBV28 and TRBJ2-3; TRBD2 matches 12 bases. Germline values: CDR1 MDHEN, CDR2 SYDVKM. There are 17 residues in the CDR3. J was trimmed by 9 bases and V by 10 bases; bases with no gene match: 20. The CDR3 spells CAKIGRASGRARETQYF. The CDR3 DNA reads TGTGCCAAAATAGGGAGGGCTAGCGGGAGGGCCCGGGAAACGCAGTATTTT.

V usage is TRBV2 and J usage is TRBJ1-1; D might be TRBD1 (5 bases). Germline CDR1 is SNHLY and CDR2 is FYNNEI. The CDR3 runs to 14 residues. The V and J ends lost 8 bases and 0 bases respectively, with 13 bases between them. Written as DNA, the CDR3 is TGTGCCAGCCAAAGGGGAGGGATGAACACTGAAGCTTTCTTT. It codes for CASQRGGMNTEAFF.

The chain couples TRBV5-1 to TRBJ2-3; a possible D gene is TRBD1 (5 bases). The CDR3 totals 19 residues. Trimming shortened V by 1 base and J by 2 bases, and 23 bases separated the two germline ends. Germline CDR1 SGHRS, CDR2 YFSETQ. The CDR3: CASSLRRYRAGASTDTQYF. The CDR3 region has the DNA TGCGCCAGCAGCTTGCGACGGTATCGGGCTGGGGCTTCCACAGATACGCAGTATTTT. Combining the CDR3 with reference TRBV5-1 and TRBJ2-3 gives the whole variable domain KAGVTQTPRYLIKTRGQQVTLSCSPISGHRSVSWYQQTPGQGLQFLFEYFSETQRNKGNFPGRFSGRQFSNSRSEMNVSTLELGDSALYLCASSLRRYRAGASTDTQYFGPGTRLTVL.

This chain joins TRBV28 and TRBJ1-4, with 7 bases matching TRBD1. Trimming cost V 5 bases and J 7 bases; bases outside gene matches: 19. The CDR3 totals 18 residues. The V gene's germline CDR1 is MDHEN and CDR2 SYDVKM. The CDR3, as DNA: TGTGCCAGCAGTCCCCGCCGCCTCGACAGGGCAGTTCCTGAAAAACTGTTTTTT. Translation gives CASSPRRLDRAVPEKLFF.

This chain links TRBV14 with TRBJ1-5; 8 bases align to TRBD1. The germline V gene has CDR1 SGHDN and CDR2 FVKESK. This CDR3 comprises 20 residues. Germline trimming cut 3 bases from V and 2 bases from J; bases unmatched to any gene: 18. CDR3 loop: CASSHSVGGGQVICNQPQHF. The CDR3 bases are TGTGCCAGCAGCCACTCTGTTGGGGGGGGACAGGTCATCTGCAATCAGCCCCAGCATTTT.

DNA for the CDR3: TGTGCCAGCAGCTTGGACAGAGCCTACGAGCAGTACTTC. This gives the protein CASSLDRAYEQYF. The V call is TRBV7-3, the J call TRBJ2-7, with D possibly being TRBD1 (6 bases). Trimming cost V 3 bases and J 2 bases, with 8 bases left between them. CDR3 length equals 13 residues. Germline V lookup: CDR1 SGHTA, CDR2 FQGTGA. Full variable domain (outside the CDR3, taken from reference TRBV7-3 and TRBJ2-7): GAGVSQTPSNKVTEKGKYVELRCDPISGHTALYWYRQSLGQGPEFLIYFQGTGAADDSGLPNDRFFAVRPEGSVSTLKIQRTERGDSAVYLCASSLDRAYEQYFGPGTRLTVT.

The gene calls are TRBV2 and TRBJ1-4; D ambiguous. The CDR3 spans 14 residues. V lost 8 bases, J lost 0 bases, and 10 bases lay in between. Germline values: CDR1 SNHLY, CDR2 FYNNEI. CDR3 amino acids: CASVDTATNEKLFF. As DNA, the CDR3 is TGTGCCAGCGTTGACACCGCAACTAATGAAAAACTGTTTTTT.

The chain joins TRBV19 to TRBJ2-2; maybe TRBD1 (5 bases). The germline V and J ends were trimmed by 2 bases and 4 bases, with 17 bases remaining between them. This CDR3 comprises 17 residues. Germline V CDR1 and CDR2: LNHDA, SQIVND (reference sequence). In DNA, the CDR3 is TGTGCCAGTAGTATACCGGGCAGGGCCAAACTCACCGGGGAGCTGTTTTTT. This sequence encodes CASSIPGRAKLTGELFF.

The CDR3 sequence: CASSLEQGSLSATNEKLFF. The CDR3 nucleotides are TGTGCCAGCAGCTTAGAACAGGGTTCGTTGTCGGCAACTAATGAAAAACTGTTTTTT. The rearrangement links TRBV7-9 to TRBJ1-4; D is perhaps TRBD1 (6 bases). Germline CDR1 is SEHNR and CDR2 is FQNEAQ (reference sequence). The CDR3 consists of 19 residues. V dropped 1 base and J dropped 0 bases, with 18 bases sitting between them. The full variable domain, with the rest looked up from reference TRBV7-9 and TRBJ1-4, is DTGVSQNPRHKITKRGQNVTFRCDPISEHNRLYWYRQTLGQGPEFLTYFQNEAQLEKSRLLSDRFSAERPKGSFSTLEIQRTEQGDSAMYLCASSLEQGSLSATNEKLFFGSGTQLSVL.